These T cell receptor beta chains were read from a single sample in a study of T cell responses to AZD1222 COVID-19 vaccine. Sequencing was performed with immunoSEQ multiplex PCR; in TCRdb, only in-frame clones are kept and a portion is missing. Among fewer than 200,000 clones listed, 85% to 95% were seen once. The sequenced sample was peripheral blood, obtained on day 0 of AZD1222 vaccination. The receptors were sampled from an adult in good health. Each CDR3 is given with its conserved first and last residue. A D gene is named only where the DNA matches it firmly. Part of the rows lack a size; the others show once, few, many or a class for expanded clones.

clone size: .
V gene: TRBV5-4
D gene: .
CDR3 length: 16
J gene: TRBJ2-3
CDR3 DNA: TGTGCCAGCAGCCCACCTGAGGGGTTCTACGAAGATACGCAGTATTTT
CDR3 protein: CASSPPEGFYEDTQYF

clone size: .
V gene: TRBV5-1
D gene: TRBD1
CDR3 length: 14
J gene: TRBJ2-5
CDR3 DNA: TGCGCCAGCAGCTTACAGGGGGTTGGAGAGACCCAGTACTTC
CDR3 protein: CASSLQGVGETQYF

clone size: .
V gene: TRBV30
D gene: .
CDR3 length: 14
J gene: TRBJ2-1
CDR3 DNA: TGTGCCTGGAGTAGGGCGGGCTCCTACTATGAGCAGTTCTTC
CDR3 protein: CAWSRAGSYYEQFF

clone size: .
V gene: TRBV18
D gene: .
CDR3 length: 13
J gene: TRBJ2-7
CDR3 DNA: TGTGCCAGCTCTCCCCCCCCGGGGAACGAGCAGTACTTC
CDR3 protein: CASSPPPGNEQYF

clone size: .
V gene: TRBV28
D gene: .
CDR3 length: 13
J gene: TRBJ1-1
CDR3 DNA: TGTGCCAGCAGGGACCTGGGGAACACTGAAGCTTTCTTT
CDR3 protein: CASRDLGNTEAFF

clone size: .
V gene: TRBV14
D gene: TRBD2
CDR3 length: 14
J gene: TRBJ2-7
CDR3 DNA: TGTGCCAGCAGCCCCCTAGCGGGAAAGTACGAGCAGTACTTC
CDR3 protein: CASSPLAGKYEQYF

clone size: .
V gene: TRBV27
D gene: .
CDR3 length: 15
J gene: TRBJ1-2
CDR3 DNA: TGTGCCAGCAGTCCGACAGGATTCCGACCTTATGGCTACACCTTC
CDR3 protein: CASSPTGFRPYGYTF

clone size: .
V gene: TRBV7-2
D gene: .
CDR3 length: 12
J gene: TRBJ2-3
CDR3 DNA: TGTGCCAGCAGCCGTTCCTGGGATACGCAGTATTTT
CDR3 protein: CASSRSWDTQYF

clone size: .
V gene: TRBV12-3/TRBV12-4
D gene: .
CDR3 length: 11
J gene: TRBJ1-1
CDR3 DNA: TGTGCCAGCAGTTGGGCCACTGAAGCTTTCTTT
CDR3 protein: CASSWATEAFF

clone size: .
V gene: TRBV25-1
D gene: .
CDR3 length: 15
J gene: TRBJ1-2
CDR3 DNA: TGTGCCAGCAGTGAACGCCGGGTAGAAGGGTATGGCTACACCTTC
CDR3 protein: CASSERRVEGYGYTF

clone size: .
V gene: TRBV19
D gene: .
CDR3 length: 13
J gene: TRBJ1-2
CDR3 DNA: TGTGCCAGTAGTATCCCGTTAATCTATGGCTACACCTTC
CDR3 protein: CASSIPLIYGYTF

clone size: .
V gene: TRBV7-9
D gene: TRBD1
CDR3 length: 16
J gene: TRBJ2-4
CDR3 DNA: TGTGCCAGCAGCGCCACAGGGGTAATAGCCAAAAACATTCAGTACTTC
CDR3 protein: CASSATGVIAKNIQYF

clone size: .
V gene: TRBV5-1
D gene: .
CDR3 length: 14
J gene: TRBJ1-2
CDR3 DNA: TGCGCCAGCAGCTTTAGCGCAGGGGTCTATGGCTACACCTTC
CDR3 protein: CASSFSAGVYGYTF

clone size: .
V gene: TRBV7-8
D gene: .
CDR3 length: 16
J gene: TRBJ2-2
CDR3 DNA: TGTGCCAGCAGCAACTCGCGGGGCACGAACACCGGGGAGCTGTTTTTT
CDR3 protein: CASSNSRGTNTGELFF

clone size: .
V gene: TRBV7-9
D gene: TRBD1
CDR3 length: 13
J gene: TRBJ1-2
CDR3 DNA: TGTGCCAGCAGTCGGGACAGTAACTATGGCTACACCTTC
CDR3 protein: CASSRDSNYGYTF

clone size: .
V gene: TRBV5-1
D gene: TRBD2
CDR3 length: 15
J gene: TRBJ2-1
CDR3 DNA: TGCGCCAGCAGCTTGACCGGGACTAGCGTCGGAGAGCAGTTCTTC
CDR3 protein: CASSLTGTSVGEQFF

clone size: once
V gene: TRBV18
D gene: TRBD2
CDR3 length: 17
J gene: TRBJ2-3
CDR3 DNA: TGTGCCAGCTCAAACACCATTGGCGGGGGACGAGCAGATACGCAGTATTTT
CDR3 protein: CASSNTIGGGRADTQYF

clone size: .
V gene: TRBV19
D gene: .
CDR3 length: 14
J gene: TRBJ2-7
CDR3 DNA: TGTGCCAGTAGAAAGGGGGTAGGGTCCTACGAGCAGTACTTC
CDR3 protein: CASRKGVGSYEQYF

clone size: .
V gene: TRBV7-9
D gene: .
CDR3 length: 12
J gene: TRBJ1-1
CDR3 DNA: TGTGCCAGCAGCCCCATAAGGGCTGAAGCTTTCTTT
CDR3 protein: CASSPIRAEAFF

clone size: .
V gene: TRBV24-1
D gene: .
CDR3 length: 12
J gene: TRBJ2-2
CDR3 DNA: TGTGCCACCGGCCGGGGTGCCGGGGAGCTGTTTTTT
CDR3 protein: CATGRGAGELFF

clone size: .
V gene: TRBV10-2
D gene: TRBD2
CDR3 length: 14
J gene: TRBJ2-7
CDR3 DNA: TGCGCCAGCAGAAAAACTAGCGGGACCCACGAGCAGTACTTC
CDR3 protein: CASRKTSGTHEQYF

clone size: .
V gene: TRBV28
D gene: .
CDR3 length: 15
J gene: TRBJ1-2
CDR3 DNA: TGTGCCAGCAGTTTGAGGGGGGGAGCTAACTATGGCTACACCTTC
CDR3 protein: CASSLRGGANYGYTF

clone size: .
V gene: TRBV7-3
D gene: .
CDR3 length: 15
J gene: TRBJ2-3
CDR3 DNA: TGTGCCAGCAGCTTAGGGTGGACGTTCACAGATACGCAGTATTTT
CDR3 protein: CASSLGWTFTDTQYF

clone size: .
V gene: TRBV5-1
D gene: .
CDR3 length: 14
J gene: TRBJ2-7
CDR3 DNA: TGCGCCAGCAGCTTTAGGACAGATTTCCACGAGCAGTACTTC
CDR3 protein: CASSFRTDFHEQYF

clone size: .
V gene: TRBV28
D gene: .
CDR3 length: 15
J gene: TRBJ1-5
CDR3 DNA: TGTGCCAGCAGTTTACAACGGCATAGCAATCAGCCCCAGCATTTT
CDR3 protein: CASSLQRHSNQPQHF

clone size: .
V gene: TRBV7-9
D gene: .
CDR3 length: 15
J gene: TRBJ1-1
CDR3 DNA: TGTGCCAGCAGCTTAGTCGGAGGCCTGAACACTGAAGCTTTCTTT
CDR3 protein: CASSLVGGLNTEAFF

clone size: .
V gene: TRBV5-1
D gene: TRBD1
CDR3 length: 14
J gene: TRBJ1-2
CDR3 DNA: TGCGCCATCGCTGACAGGGGGCAGGGCTATGGCTACACCTTC
CDR3 protein: CAIADRGQGYGYTF

clone size: .
V gene: TRBV7-9
D gene: TRBD2
CDR3 length: 18
J gene: TRBJ2-1
CDR3 DNA: TGTGCCAGCAGCCGAAACACGGCCGGCGGGAGGAGACGCAATGAGCAGTTCTTC
CDR3 protein: CASSRNTAGGRRRNEQFF